Described below is a single TCR beta chain sequence and its context. Its antigen is undetermined. The data originate from a study of long-term antiretroviral therapy in people with HIV. The study's findings and limits: When set beside controls, HIV repertoires had CDR3 length ranges that were narrower. Post-ART samples showed increased diversity that remained below transplant donor control levels.

Two or more post-ART PBMC samples, plus at least one pre-ART sample, were available for each donor. Every HIV-positive participant received treatment in the United States. Survey level was the resolution at which the v3.0 immunoSEQ assay ran. TCRdb keeps only in-frame clones here, not all; method: immunoSEQ multiplex PCR. The sample lists almost 30,000 clones, over 90% occurring once. The material sequenced was unsorted PBMCs, taken approximately 6.3 years after starting antiretroviral therapy. This receptor was taken from a woman between 40 and 50 years old with HIV.

CDR3 sequence: CASSSRDTNTEAFF. CDR3 DNA sequence: TGTGCCAGCAGTTCCAGGGACACTAACACTGAAGCTTTCTTT. This chain connects TRBV6-1 to TRBJ1-1, with D perhaps matching TRBD1 (6 bases). V shed 5 bases and J shed 2 bases, with 12 bases lying between them. The CDR3 is 14 amino acids. In germline, CDR1 is MNHNS, CDR2 SASEGT.